This entry describes one TCR beta chain. Its antigen is unknown. Within one base of it there is no much larger clone, and no base qualities were kept. The label giving this sample's time point can be read as: pretreatment peripheral blood. A cohort of 25 to 35 patients with locally advanced or metastatic urothelial carcinoma, treated at Memorial Sloan Kettering on a trial protocol, was included. Peripheral blood mononuclear cells were collected pretreatment and during treatment, with between 1 and 8 total time points obtained per patient. The Qiagen DNeasy Blood extraction kit was used to purify genomic DNA from total PBMCs and from tumor samples. PBMCs were collected pretreatment and during treatment, and were isolated and stored as previously described. The sample is drawn from a study of PD-L1 blockade in urothelial cancer (dated by TCRdb to 2015 to 2018). For the study in its entirety: Every patient began therapy in the mid-2010s and was given atezolizumab 1,200 mg intravenously every 3 weeks. About nine tenths of the roughly 29 patients were males with bladder-origin urothelial cancer, and about 65% of the roughly 30 reported a prior smoking history. Patients had an ECOG performance status of 0 or 1 and had received between 0 and 3 prior chemotherapy regimens. Blood samples were analyzed at 3 weeks after treatment start (second dose) and at 6 weeks after treatment start. A median of about 140,000 T cells and 83,000 or so unique TCRs was obtained from blood samples, and a median clonality of approximately 0.077 was observed. An exploratory multi-omic analysis was conducted of the somatic, immune and clinical correlates of response to PD-L1 blockade with atezolizumab in urothelial cancer. Pretreatment tumor samples and matched peripheral blood, collected serially before and after atezolizumab treatment, underwent TCR sequencing. Durable clinical benefit was defined as a progression-free survival longer than 6 months, and TCR features were additionally tested against progression-free survival and overall survival. In the same patients, pretreatment tumors underwent whole exome sequencing and RNA sequencing in addition to TCR sequencing. About 10 patients reached durable clinical benefit, while some 20 patients did not. Just over 28 patients had pretreatment blood TCR-seq, roughly 24 had at least one posttreatment blood collection, and roughly 24 had tumor TCR-seq. Overall study results and their limits: At 3 weeks after the start of treatment, tumor-associated TCR clones in peripheral blood had expanded more in patients with durable benefit (n ≈ 22, p = 0.022). Because the sample size was small (n of about 27) and many of the analyses were exploratory, the results are meant to be hypothesis-generating. Improved progression-free and overall survival was found to be associated with pretreatment peripheral blood TCR clonality below the median.

CDR1 and CDR2 were assigned from the germline V gene as SNHLY and FYNNEI. From its cysteine to its phenylalanine, the CDR3 spans 14 amino acids. Only the CDR3 region is kept as DNA, spanning 42 bases read in frame from base 1. After removal of 6 bases from V and 0 bases from J, the junction retains 2 bases not matched to a gene. Synthetic TCR analog templates were spiked into each PCR to estimate absolute template abundance from read counts. The immunoSEQ assay used bias-controlled V and J gene primers to amplify TCRbeta CDR3 regions from genomic DNA. Rearranged TCRbeta segments were sequenced at approximately 20X coverage. As for the authors' bioinformatics: Sequencing errors were corrected by clustering, and CDR3s were annotated against IMGT so that V, D and J genes could be assigned. Downstream analyses used only productive TCRbeta rearrangements, leaving out any out-of-frame or stop-codon sequences. Clonality was computed as one minus Shannon entropy normalized by the log of the number of unique productive sequences. Clones differing between time points or between blood and tumor were identified by Fisher's exact test with Benjamini-Hochberg correction at adjusted p below 0.01. TCRdb stores this immuneACCESS table with in-frame sequences only. Part of the clones is absent; in the studies checked, under half of the shortfall reflects unresolved V genes, and no reason is known for the rest. The V and J calls and clone size were taken over from that table, and D and trimming were inferred from the DNA. The sample records around 60,000 clones, about four fifths of which are singletons. The ten most abundant clones make up 3.2% of the sample.

The sequence was collected from a man aged 70 or older with urothelial cancer. The sequence links TRBV2 to TRBJ1-5, with 7 central nucleotides matching TRBD1. The sample here was PBMCs, taken around atezolizumab (anti-PD-L1) treatment. The CDR3 reads CASRGDSSNQPQHF. The DNA sequence reads TGTGCCAGCAGGGGGGACAGTAGCAATCAGCCCCAGCATTTT. Beyond the CDR3, the reference TRBV2 and TRBJ1-5 genes provide the residues; the full variable domain reads: EPEVTQTPSHQVTQMGQEVILRCVPISNHLYFYWYRQILGQKVEFLVSFYNNEISEKSEIFDDQFSVERPDGSNFTLKIRSTKLEDSAMYFCASRGDSSNQPQHFGDGTRLSIL.